This TCR beta chain is from a study of OX40 agonist ivuxolimab in advanced cancers. TCRdb's table, derived via immunoSEQ multiplex PCR, lists solely in-frame clones and lacks some. The table records roughly 100,000 clones, over 75% of them present only once. Looked up from germline, CDR1 is WSHSY and CDR2 is SAAADI. V lost 2 bases to trimming and J lost 2 bases; unmatched junction nucleotides: 4. This CDR3 contains 16 residues. The sequence was collected from an adult with an advanced solid tumor such as melanoma, head and neck, liver or kidney cancer. The chain recombines TRBV10-2 with TRBJ2-5, with TRBD2 matching over 11 bases. The sequencing used CD4+ or CD8+ T cells sorted from blood, collected in a trial of the OX40 agonist ivuxolimab. The CDR3 DNA is TGCGCCAGCAGTGAGAGAATAGCGGGGGGGCAAGAGACCCAGTACTTC. Its translation: CASSERIAGGQETQYF.